Sequencing of this T cell receptor (beta chain) was carried out in a study of T cell repertoires in cytomegalovirus infection. Study context: Carrying CMV and the relevant HLA type showed in public TCR beta signatures. Points from the study as a whole: Cumulative public TCR beta family frequency identified carriers of CMV plus the relevant HLA. The ex vivo response was dominated by HLA-C-restricted CMV-specific TCR beta clonotypes.

This clonotype was found a few times. What it recognizes is unknown. V gave up 3 bases and J gave up 4 bases, with 7 bases separating them. The CDR3 is 13 amino acids. From the reads, TCRdb called clonotypes with MiXCR, one entry per CDR3 protein. The table shows 150,000 to 200,000 distinct CDR3 sequences, with approximately 15% occurring only once. This chain uses TRBV12-3 or TRBV12-4 with TRBJ1-3; D remains unclear. The clonotype originates from a human donor in good health (CMV status not recorded). Some clones in this sample may be carry-over from other donors' samples. The sequenced sample was PBMCs. CDR3 in amino acids: CASSFGGGNTIYF. DNA of the CDR3: TGTGCCAGCAGTTTCGGCGGGGGAAACACCATATATTTT.